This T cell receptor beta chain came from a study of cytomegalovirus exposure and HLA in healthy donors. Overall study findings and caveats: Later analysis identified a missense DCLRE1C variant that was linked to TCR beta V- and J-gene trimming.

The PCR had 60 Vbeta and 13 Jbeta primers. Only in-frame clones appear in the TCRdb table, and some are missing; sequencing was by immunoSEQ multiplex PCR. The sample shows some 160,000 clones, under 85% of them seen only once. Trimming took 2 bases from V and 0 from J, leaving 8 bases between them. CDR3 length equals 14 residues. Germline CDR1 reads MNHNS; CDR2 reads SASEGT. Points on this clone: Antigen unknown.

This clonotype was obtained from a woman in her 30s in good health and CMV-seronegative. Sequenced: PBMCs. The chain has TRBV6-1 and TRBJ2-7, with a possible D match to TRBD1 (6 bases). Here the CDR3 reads CASSETGPSYEQYF. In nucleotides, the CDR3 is TGTGCCAGCAGTGAAACAGGGCCCTCCTACGAGCAGTACTTC.